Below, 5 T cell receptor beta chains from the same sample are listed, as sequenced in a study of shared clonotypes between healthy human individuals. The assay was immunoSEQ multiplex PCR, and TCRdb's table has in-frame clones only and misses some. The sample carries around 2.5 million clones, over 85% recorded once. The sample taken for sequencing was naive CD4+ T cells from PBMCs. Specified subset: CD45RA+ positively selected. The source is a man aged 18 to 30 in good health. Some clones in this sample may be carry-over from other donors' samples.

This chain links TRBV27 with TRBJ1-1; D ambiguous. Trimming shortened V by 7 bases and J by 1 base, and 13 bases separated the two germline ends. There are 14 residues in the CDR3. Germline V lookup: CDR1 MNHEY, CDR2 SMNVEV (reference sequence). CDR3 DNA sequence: TGTGCCAGCACGGAAGGGCCGCGGAACACTGAAGCTTTCTTT. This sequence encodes CASTEGPRNTEAFF.

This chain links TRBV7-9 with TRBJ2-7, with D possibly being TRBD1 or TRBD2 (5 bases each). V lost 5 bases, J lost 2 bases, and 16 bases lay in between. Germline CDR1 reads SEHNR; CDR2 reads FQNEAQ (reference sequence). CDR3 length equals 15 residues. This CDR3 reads CASSPRGRLTYEQYF. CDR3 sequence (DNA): TGTGCCAGCAGCCCTCGGGGACGGCTAACCTACGAGCAGTACTTC.

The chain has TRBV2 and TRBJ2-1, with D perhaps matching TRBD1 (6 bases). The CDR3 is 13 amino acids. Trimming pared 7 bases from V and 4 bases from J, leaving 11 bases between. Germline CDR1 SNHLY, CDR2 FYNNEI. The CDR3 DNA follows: TGTGCCAGCACCGCGCAGGGGTACAATGAGCAGTTCTTC. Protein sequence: CASTAQGYNEQFF.

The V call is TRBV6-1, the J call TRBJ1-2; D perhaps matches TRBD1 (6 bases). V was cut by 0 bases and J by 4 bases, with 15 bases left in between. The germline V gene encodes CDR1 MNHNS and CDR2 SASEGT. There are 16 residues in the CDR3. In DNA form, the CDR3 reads TGTGCCAGCAGTGAAGCCCGAACAGGGCTCTCCTATGGCTACACCTTC. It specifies CASSEARTGLSYGYTF.

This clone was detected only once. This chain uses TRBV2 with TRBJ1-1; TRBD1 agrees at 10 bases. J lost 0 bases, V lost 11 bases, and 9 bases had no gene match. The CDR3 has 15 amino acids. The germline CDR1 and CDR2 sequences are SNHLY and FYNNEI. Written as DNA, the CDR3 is TGTGCCGGGAAGACAGGGGGCAACGTGAACACTGAAGCTTTCTTT. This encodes CAGKTGGNVNTEAFF.